This note documents a single T cell receptor (beta chain) sequence. CDR3 length equals 12 residues. Germline values: CDR1 MNHEY, CDR2 SVGAGI. Trimming pared 6 bases from V and 7 bases from J, leaving 12 bases between. This sample is drawn from a study of cytomegalovirus exposure and HLA in healthy donors. PCR used 60 Vbeta primers and 13 Jbeta primers. Data came from immunoSEQ multiplex PCR; TCRdb stores just in-frame clones and leaves some out. Here the sample table reports about 140,000 clones. Sequencing was performed on PBMCs. The receptor's source is a woman aged 18-35 years in good health and CMV-seronegative. The rearrangement joins TRBV6-5 to TRBJ1-2, with D unresolved. CDR3 in amino acids: CASRVGGGGYTF. The CDR3 nucleotides are TGTGCCAGCAGGGTTGGAGGCGGTGGCTACACCTTC.